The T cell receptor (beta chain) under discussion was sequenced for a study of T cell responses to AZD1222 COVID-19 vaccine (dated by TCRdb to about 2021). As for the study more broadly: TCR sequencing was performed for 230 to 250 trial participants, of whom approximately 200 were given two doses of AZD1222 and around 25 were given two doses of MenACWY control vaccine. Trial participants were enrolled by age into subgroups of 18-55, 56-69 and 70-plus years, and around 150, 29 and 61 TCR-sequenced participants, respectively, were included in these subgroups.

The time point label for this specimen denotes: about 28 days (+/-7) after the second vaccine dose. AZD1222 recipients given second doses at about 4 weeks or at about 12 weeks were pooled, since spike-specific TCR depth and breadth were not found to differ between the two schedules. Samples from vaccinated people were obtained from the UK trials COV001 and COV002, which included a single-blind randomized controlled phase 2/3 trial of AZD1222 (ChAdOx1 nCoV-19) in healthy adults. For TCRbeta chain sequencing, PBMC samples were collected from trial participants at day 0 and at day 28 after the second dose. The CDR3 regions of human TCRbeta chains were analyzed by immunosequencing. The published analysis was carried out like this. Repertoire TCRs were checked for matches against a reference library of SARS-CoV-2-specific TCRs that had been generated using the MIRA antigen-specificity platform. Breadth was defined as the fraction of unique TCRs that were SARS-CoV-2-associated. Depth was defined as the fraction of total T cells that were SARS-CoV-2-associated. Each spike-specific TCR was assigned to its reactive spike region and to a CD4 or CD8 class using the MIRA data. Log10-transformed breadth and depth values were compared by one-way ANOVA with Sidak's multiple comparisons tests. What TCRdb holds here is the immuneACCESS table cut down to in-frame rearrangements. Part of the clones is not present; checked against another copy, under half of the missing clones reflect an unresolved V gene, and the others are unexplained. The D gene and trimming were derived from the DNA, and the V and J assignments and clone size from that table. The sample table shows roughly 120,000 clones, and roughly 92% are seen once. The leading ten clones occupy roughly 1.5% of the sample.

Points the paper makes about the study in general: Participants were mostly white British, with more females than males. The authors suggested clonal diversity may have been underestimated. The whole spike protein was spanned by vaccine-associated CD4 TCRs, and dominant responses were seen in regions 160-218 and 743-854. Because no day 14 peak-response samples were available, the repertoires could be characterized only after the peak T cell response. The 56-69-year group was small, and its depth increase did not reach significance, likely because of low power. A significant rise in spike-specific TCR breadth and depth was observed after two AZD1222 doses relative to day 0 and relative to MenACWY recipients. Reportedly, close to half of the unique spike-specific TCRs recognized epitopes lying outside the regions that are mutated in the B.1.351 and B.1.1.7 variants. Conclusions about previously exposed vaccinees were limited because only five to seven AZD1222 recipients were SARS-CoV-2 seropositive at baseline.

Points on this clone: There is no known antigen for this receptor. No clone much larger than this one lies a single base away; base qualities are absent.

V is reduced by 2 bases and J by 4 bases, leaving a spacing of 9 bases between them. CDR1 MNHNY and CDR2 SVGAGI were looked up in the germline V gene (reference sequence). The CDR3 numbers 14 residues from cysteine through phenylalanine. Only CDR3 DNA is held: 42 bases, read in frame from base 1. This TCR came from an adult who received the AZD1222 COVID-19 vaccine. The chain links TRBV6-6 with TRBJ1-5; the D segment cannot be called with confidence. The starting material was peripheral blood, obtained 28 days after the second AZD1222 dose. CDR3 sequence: CASSYIVLNQPQHF. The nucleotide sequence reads TGTGCCAGCAGTTACATAGTACTAAATCAGCCCCAGCATTTT.